These T cell receptor beta chains were read from a single sample in a study of blood T cell repertoires in COVID-19. Only in-frame clones appear in the TCRdb table, and some are missing; sequencing was by immunoSEQ multiplex PCR. The profile shows roughly 190,000 clones, 75% to 90% of them singletons. The specimen was peripheral blood. The receptors stem from a woman aged 40 to 55 with acute or convalescent COVID-19. CDR3s include the opening cysteine and the closing phenylalanine or tryptophan. D genes are given only for firm matches. Clone size, where shown, is once, few, many, or a class for clones that have expanded.

clone_size	d_call	j_call	v_call	cdr3_nt	cdr3_aa
once	TRBD1	TRBJ1-1	TRBV18	TGTGCCAGCTCCCCGGACAGGGGCTATACTGAAGCTTTCTTT	CASSPDRGYTEAFF
NA	TRBD1	TRBJ1-2	TRBV28	TGTGCCAGCAGACCGACAGGGTCTAACTATGGCTACACCTTC	CASRPTGSNYGYTF
NA	NA	TRBJ1-5	TRBV6-5	TGTGCCAGCAGCTTTACCCCAGGGGACCATCAGCCCCAGCATTTT	CASSFTPGDHQPQHF
once	TRBD1	TRBJ2-1	TRBV5-1	TGCGCCAGCAGCCAAATACCGGGACAGGGGTACAATGAGCAGTTCTTC	CASSQIPGQGYNEQFF
NA	NA	TRBJ1-1	TRBV5-1	TGCGCCAGCAGCTTGAGCCAGGGAGGGAGGAACACTGAAGCTTTCTTT	CASSLSQGGRNTEAFF
NA	NA	TRBJ1-4	TRBV19	TGTGCCAGTAGTATATGGAGGTCAGCTAATGAAAAACTGTTTTTT	CASSIWRSANEKLFF
NA	NA	TRBJ1-3	TRBV9	TGTGCCAGCAGCGTTACAGGAGGGGCAAGCTCTGGAAACACCATATATTTT	CASSVTGGASSGNTIYF
NA	TRBD1	TRBJ2-3	TRBV15	TGTGCCACCACCGCGGGGGGACAGGGGAGAACAGATACGCAGTATTTT	CATTAGGQGRTDTQYF
NA	TRBD1	TRBJ2-7	TRBV28	TGTGCCAGCAGTCCTCATCTCCGGGACAGTACCTACGAGCAGTACTTC	CASSPHLRDSTYEQYF
NA	TRBD1	TRBJ1-1	TRBV5-8	TGTGCCAGCAGCTCCCCCCGACTGGACAGGCGGAACACTGAAGCTTTCTTT	CASSSPRLDRRNTEAFF